This T cell receptor (beta chain) originates from a study of shared clonotypes between healthy human individuals. Assay execution proceeded at the deep level. The method was immunoSEQ multiplex PCR; TCRdb's version includes in-frame clones alone and lacks a portion of them. Found here are about 2 million clones, about 95% of them singletons; the top ten hold around 1%. Whole-study results and caveats: The generation probabilities recorded for non-shared clonotypes fell below those of clonotypes shared by all four donors. The authors sampled blood alone, and tissue repertoires likely differ.

The J segment lost 8 bases and the V segment lost 8 bases, leaving 8 bases of the junction unmatched. Germline assignment: CDR1 LNHDA and CDR2 SQIVND (reference sequence). The CDR3 consists of 13 residues. CD45RO negativity and positive selection for CCR7 defined naive CD8 cells, a population that excluded terminally differentiated effector memory CD45RA+ cells. In the case of this clone: Antigen specificity is unknown.

Sequencing was performed on naive CD8+ T cells sorted from blood. The chain recombines TRBV19 with TRBJ1-4, with 7 bases that match TRBD1. The receptor was isolated from a man aged 18-30 years in good health. The CDR3 reads CASQGGAGEKLFF. The CDR3 bases are TGTGCCAGTCAGGGGGGCGCAGGCGAAAAACTGTTTTTT.